These 18 T cell receptor beta chains share one sample of origin, sequenced in a study of shared clonotypes between healthy human individuals. Using immunoSEQ multiplex PCR, the repertoire was profiled, and TCRdb retains in-frame clones only, with some absent. The sample has almost 700,000 clones, roughly 94% seen once. CD45RO-negative cells were positively selected for CCR7, leaving out terminally differentiated effector memory CD45RA+ cells. Specimen: naive CD8+ T cells sorted from blood. These receptors all stem from a man in his thirties or forties in good health.

This clone appeared once. The V and J genes are TRBV28 and TRBJ1-5; 7 nucleotides agree with TRBD1. The junction had 4 bases not matched to a gene; V was cut back by 6 bases and J by 2 bases. The CDR3 covers 14 residues. The germline CDR1 and CDR2 sequences are MDHEN and SYDVKM. CDR3 bases: TGTGCCAGCAGCTCTACAGGGGGCAATCAGCCCCAGCATTTT. Translation: CASSSTGGNQPQHF.

This chain joins TRBV7-6 and TRBJ2-3; no clear D. The germline CDR1 and CDR2 sequences are SGHVS and FNYEAQ. The CDR3 loop spans 15 amino acids. The V end lost 1 base, the J end lost 2 bases, and 10 bases lay between the germline ends. The CDR3 DNA sequence: TGTGCCAGCAGCTTAGAGGCCAGGTCCACAGATACGCAGTATTTT. This encodes CASSLEARSTDTQYF. The variable domain in full, completed from reference TRBV7-6 and TRBJ2-3, reads GAGVSQSPRYKVTKRGQDVALRCDPISGHVSLYWYRQALGQGPEFLTYFNYEAQQDKSGLPNDRFSAERPEGSISTLTIQRTEQRDSAMYRCASSLEARSTDTQYFGPGTRLTVL.

This rearrangement joins TRBV19 to TRBJ2-7; TRBD2 might be the D (6 bases). Germline V gene data show CDR1 as LNHDA and CDR2 as SQIVND (reference sequence). The CDR3 is 14 residues long. V was cut by 5 bases and J by 6 bases, with 17 bases left in between. As DNA, the CDR3 is TGTGCCAGTAGTCTTCCGGGAGATTATCGCGAGCAGTACTTC. Protein: CASSLPGDYREQYF. The full variable domain, rest sourced from reference TRBV19 and TRBJ2-7, is DGGITQSPKYLFRKEGQNVTLSCEQNLNHDAMYWYRQDPGQGLRLIYYSQIVNDFQKGDIAEGYSVSREKKESFPLTVTSAQKNPTAFYLCASSLPGDYREQYFGPGTRLTVT.

The chain has TRBV6-9 and TRBJ2-5; 9 positions match TRBD1. The CDR3 is 14 residues long. V lost 6 bases, J lost 4 bases, and 6 bases stayed unmatched. CDR1 and CDR2 (germline): MNHGY, SVAAGI. CDR3 DNA: TGTGCCAGCAGCCAGGACAGGGGTTCAGAGACCCAGTACTTC. Translating gives CASSQDRGSETQYF.

V and J are TRBV7-9 and TRBJ1-2; D not resolved. The V end lost 7 bases, the J end lost 7 bases, and 19 bases lay between the germline ends. The CDR3 is made up of 14 amino acids. The germline V gene has CDR1 SEHNR and CDR2 FQNEAQ (reference sequence). DNA for the CDR3: TGTGCCAGCACCGCTTCCGACGGATACCTTGGCTACACCTTC. This translates into CASTASDGYLGYTF.

This clone was recorded only once. The V call is TRBV7-9, the J call TRBJ2-5; TRBD2 agrees at 9 bases. Germline V gene data show CDR1 as SEHNR and CDR2 as FQNEAQ (reference sequence). J was trimmed by 4 bases and V by 5 bases; bases with no gene match: 20. The CDR3 loop spans 19 amino acids. The CDR3 loop is CASSPPPGREGRWVETQYF. The DNA of the CDR3 is TGTGCCAGCAGCCCACCCCCTGGGCGGGAGGGCCGTTGGGTAGAGACCCAGTACTTC.

This chain connects TRBV19 to TRBJ2-1; 10 positions agree with TRBD2. The trim removed 3 bases at V and 8 bases at J, leaving 25 bases unmatched. Germline CDR1 and CDR2: LNHDA and SQIVND (reference sequence). This CDR3 is built from 21 residues. CDR3 in amino acids: CASSILPPTITAGGPTDEQFF. The DNA for the CDR3 is TGTGCCAGTAGTATCCTCCCCCCGACCATCACAGCGGGAGGGCCGACGGATGAGCAGTTCTTC.

This chain uses TRBV18 with TRBJ2-3, with TRBD2 as a possible D gene (6 bases). The CDR3 covers 16 residues. Deletions cut 6 bases from V and 7 bases from J, with 23 bases between. Germline-derived CDR1 and CDR2 are KGHSH and LQKENI. The CDR3, as DNA: TGTGCCAGCTCCCCCAGGCGCGGGACGGATTATTATACGCAGTATTTT. Its protein product is CASSPRRGTDYYTQYF.

The J gene is TRBJ1-4, the V gene TRBV5-4; the D gene is possibly TRBD1 (6 bases). The germline V gene has CDR1 SGHNT and CDR2 YYREEE (reference sequence). Trimming removed 4 bases at V and 4 bases at J, with 14 bases between. The CDR3 runs to 15 residues. The CDR3 here is CASSLRRDNNEKLFF. The CDR3 DNA follows: TGTGCCAGCAGCCTACGCCGGGACAATAATGAAAAACTGTTTTTT.

V gene TRBV27 combines with J gene TRBJ1-4; D unresolved. The CDR3 consists of 15 residues. V gave up 2 bases and J gave up 3 bases, with 10 bases separating them. Germline CDR1 MNHEY, CDR2 SMNVEV (reference sequence). CDR3 nucleotide sequence: TGTGCCAGCAGTTTAAGTAGAGGGTCTAATGAAAAACTGTTTTTT. It specifies CASSLSRGSNEKLFF.

The chain links TRBV6-5 to TRBJ2-5; D possibly uses TRBD1 or TRBD2 (5 bases each). CDR1 MNHEY and CDR2 SVGAGI come from the germline V gene. V shed 2 bases and J shed 5 bases, with 15 bases lying between them. The CDR3 runs 15 residues. CDR3 in DNA: TGTGCCAGCAGTTACGGGACCCCGTCGGCGGAGACCCAGTACTTC. Amino acids: CASSYGTPSAETQYF.

This rearrangement joins TRBV7-3 to TRBJ1-2, with a tentative D call TRBD1 (5 bases). CDR3 length: 13 amino acids. CDR1 SGHTA and CDR2 FQGTGA come from the germline V gene. V dropped 5 bases and J dropped 4 bases, with 11 bases sitting between them. The CDR3 here is CASSPPGGYGYTF. CDR3 DNA sequence: TGTGCCAGCAGCCCTCCCGGGGGCTATGGCTACACCTTC.

The chain has TRBV4-1 and TRBJ2-2, with 12 bases matching TRBD2. The CDR3 spans 22 residues. V lost 1 base to trimming and J lost 3 bases; unmatched junction nucleotides: 18. Germline CDR1 is MGHRA and CDR2 is YSYEKL. For the CDR3, the DNA is TGCGCCAGCAGCCAAGTTCTCGGGACTAGCGGGTCTCGGTTGGTGGACACCGGGGAGCTGTTTTTT. As protein: CASSQVLGTSGSRLVDTGELFF.

The rearrangement joins TRBV7-9 to TRBJ2-5; 14 positions match TRBD2. Losses at the gene ends were 3 bases for V and 7 bases for J; bases not matched to a gene: 10. CDR3 length: 17 amino acids. Germline lookup yields CDR1 SEHNR and CDR2 FQNEAQ (reference sequence). The chain's CDR3 is CASSLGTSGSGKTTQYF. The CDR3 DNA reads as TGTGCCAGCAGCTTGGGGACTAGCGGGAGCGGAAAGACGACCCAGTACTTC.

V usage is TRBV7-3 and J usage is TRBJ2-1; TRBD2 aligns across 10 bases. Germline lookup yields CDR1 SGHTA and CDR2 FQGTGA. CDR3 length equals 15 residues. J gave up 7 bases and V 5 bases, and 8 bases lay outside the gene matches. CDR3 in DNA: TGTGCCAGCAGCCCCCACCTGGGACTAGCGAATGAGCAGTTCTTC. This translates into CASSPHLGLANEQFF.

The gene calls are TRBV9 and TRBJ1-4; D gene uncertain. The germline V gene encodes CDR1 SGDLS and CDR2 YYNGEE. The V and J ends lost 4 bases and 0 bases respectively, with 7 bases between them. The CDR3 has 14 residues. The CDR3 is CASSQDSTNEKLFF. As DNA, the CDR3 is TGTGCCAGCAGCCAGGACTCAACTAATGAAAAACTGTTTTTT.

This chain uses TRBV7-9 with TRBJ2-3; no clear D gene. The CDR3 loop spans 15 amino acids. Deletions cut 2 bases from V and 2 bases from J, with 11 bases between. CDR1 is SEHNR and CDR2 is FQNEAQ in the germline V gene (reference sequence). CDR3 region: CASSLRAGDTDTQYF. As DNA, the CDR3 is TGTGCCAGCAGCTTAAGGGCAGGAGACACAGATACGCAGTATTTT.

The chain combines TRBV9 with TRBJ2-1; 13 bases map to TRBD2. CDR3 length: 18 residues. Germline V gene lookup returns CDR1 SGDLS and CDR2 YYNGEE. The V and J ends lost 0 bases and 5 bases, in that order; junction bases with no gene match: 8. The CDR3 nucleotides are TGTGCCAGCAGCGTAGAATCGGGACTAGCGGGGACCGACAATGAGCAGTTCTTC. It yields the protein CASSVESGLAGTDNEQFF.